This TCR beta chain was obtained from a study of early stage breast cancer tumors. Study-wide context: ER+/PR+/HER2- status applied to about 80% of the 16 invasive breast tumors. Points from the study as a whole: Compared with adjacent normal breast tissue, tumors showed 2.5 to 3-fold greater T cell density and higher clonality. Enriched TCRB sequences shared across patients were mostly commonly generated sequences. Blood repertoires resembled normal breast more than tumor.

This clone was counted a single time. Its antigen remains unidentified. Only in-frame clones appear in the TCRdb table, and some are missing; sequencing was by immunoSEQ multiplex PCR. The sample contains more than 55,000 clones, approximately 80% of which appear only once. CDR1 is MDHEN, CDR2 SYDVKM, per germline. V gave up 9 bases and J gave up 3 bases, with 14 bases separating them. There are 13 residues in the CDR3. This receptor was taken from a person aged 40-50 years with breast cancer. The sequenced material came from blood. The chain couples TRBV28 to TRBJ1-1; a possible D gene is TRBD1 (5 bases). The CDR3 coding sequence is TGTGCCAGTTGGAACAGGTTGGACACTGAAGCTTTCTTT. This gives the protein CASWNRLDTEAFF. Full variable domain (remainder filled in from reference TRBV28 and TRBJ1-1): DVKVTQSSRYLVKRTGEKVFLECVQDMDHENMFWYRQDPGLGLRLIYFSYDVKMKEKGDIPEGYSVSREKKERFSLILESASTNQTSMYLCASWNRLDTEAFFGQGTRLTVV.